This TCR beta chain comes out of a study of post-analysis software for immune sequencing data. Study-level background: Relapsing-remitting, secondary progressive and progressive-relapsing forms of multiple sclerosis all featured among disease courses. The study's findings and limits: The authors found that F measure strongly co-clustered same-batch samples. Five TRBV segments were significantly more frequent in patients than in controls. TRBV5-6, TRBV5-1 and TRBV20-1 were among these segments.

Turning to this clonotype: Its antigen is not identified.

The CDR3 consists of 15 residues. Germline trimming cut 2 bases from V and 9 bases from J; bases unmatched to any gene: 8. Germline V lookup: CDR1 SGDLS, CDR2 YYNGEE. Prepared libraries of TCR beta cDNA carried unique molecular identifiers. TCRdb recomputed calls from the PCR reads with MiXCR, one row per CDR3 protein. The sample includes 750,000 to 950,000 distinct CDR3 sequences, approximately 50% seen only once; the top ten take 4.6%. This TCR came from a girl between 5 and 17 years old with multiple sclerosis. The J gene is TRBJ2-1, the V gene TRBV9, with 10 positions matching TRBD2. The sample was blood. The CDR3 spells CASSVSGRSFSEQFF. DNA of the CDR3: TGTGCCAGCAGCGTTAGCGGGAGGAGTTTCAGTGAGCAGTTCTTC.